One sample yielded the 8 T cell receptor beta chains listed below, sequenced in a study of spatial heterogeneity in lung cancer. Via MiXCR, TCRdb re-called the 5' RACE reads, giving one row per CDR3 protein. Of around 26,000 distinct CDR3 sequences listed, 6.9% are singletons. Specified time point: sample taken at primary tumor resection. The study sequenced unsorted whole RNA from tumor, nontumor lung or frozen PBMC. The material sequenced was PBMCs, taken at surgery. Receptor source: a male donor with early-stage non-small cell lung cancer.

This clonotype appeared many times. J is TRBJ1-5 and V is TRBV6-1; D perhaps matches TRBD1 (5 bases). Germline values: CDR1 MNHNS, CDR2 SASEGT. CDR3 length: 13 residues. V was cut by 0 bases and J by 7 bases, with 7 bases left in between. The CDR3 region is CASSEAGGQPQHF. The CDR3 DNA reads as TGTGCCAGCAGTGAAGCGGGGGGACAGCCCCAGCATTTT.

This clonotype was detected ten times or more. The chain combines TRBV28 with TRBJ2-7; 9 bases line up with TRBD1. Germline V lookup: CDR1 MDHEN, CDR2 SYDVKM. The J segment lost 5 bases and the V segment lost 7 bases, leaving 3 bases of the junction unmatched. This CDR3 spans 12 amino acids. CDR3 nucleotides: TGTGCCAGCAAGGGACAGGGCGACGAGCAGTACTTC. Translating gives CASKGQGDEQYF.

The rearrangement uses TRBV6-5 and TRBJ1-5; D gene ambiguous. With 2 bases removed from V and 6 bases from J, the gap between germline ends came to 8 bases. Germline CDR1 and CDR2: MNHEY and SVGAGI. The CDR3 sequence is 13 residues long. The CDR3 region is CASSYTLGQPQHF. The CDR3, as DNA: TGTGCCAGCAGTTACACCCTAGGTCAGCCCCAGCATTTT.

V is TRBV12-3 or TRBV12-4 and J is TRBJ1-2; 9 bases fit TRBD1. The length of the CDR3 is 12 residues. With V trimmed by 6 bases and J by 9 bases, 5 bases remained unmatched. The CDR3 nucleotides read TGTGCCAGCAGCACAGGGGGCGATCGCTACACCTTC. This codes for CASSTGGDRYTF.

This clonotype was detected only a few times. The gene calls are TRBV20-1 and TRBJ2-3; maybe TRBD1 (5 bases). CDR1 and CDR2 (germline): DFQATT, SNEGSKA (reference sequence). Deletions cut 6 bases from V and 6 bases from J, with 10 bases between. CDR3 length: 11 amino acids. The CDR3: CSANYRDTQYF. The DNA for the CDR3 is TGCAGTGCGAACTACAGGGATACGCAGTATTTT.

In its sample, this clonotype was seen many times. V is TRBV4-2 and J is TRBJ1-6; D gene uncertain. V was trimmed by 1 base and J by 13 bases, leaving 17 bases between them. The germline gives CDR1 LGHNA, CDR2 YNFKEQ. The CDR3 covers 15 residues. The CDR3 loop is CASSQVIGGEVPLHF. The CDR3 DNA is TGTGCCAGCAGCCAAGTGATTGGCGGGGAGGTCCCCCTCCACTTT.

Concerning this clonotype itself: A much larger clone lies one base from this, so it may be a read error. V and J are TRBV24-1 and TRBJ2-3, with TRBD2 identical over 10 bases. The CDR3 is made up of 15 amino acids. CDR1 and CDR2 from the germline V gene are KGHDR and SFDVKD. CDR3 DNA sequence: TGTGCCACCACTGAGGGACTAGCGAACACAGAAACGCAGTATTTT. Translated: CATTEGLANTETQYF.

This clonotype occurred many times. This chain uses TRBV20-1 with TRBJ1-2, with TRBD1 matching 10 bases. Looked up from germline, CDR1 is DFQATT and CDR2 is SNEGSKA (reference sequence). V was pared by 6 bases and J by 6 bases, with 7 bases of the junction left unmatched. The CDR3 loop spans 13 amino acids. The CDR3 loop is CSAPWGQGNGYTF. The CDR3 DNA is TGCAGTGCCCCGTGGGGACAGGGGAATGGCTACACCTTC.